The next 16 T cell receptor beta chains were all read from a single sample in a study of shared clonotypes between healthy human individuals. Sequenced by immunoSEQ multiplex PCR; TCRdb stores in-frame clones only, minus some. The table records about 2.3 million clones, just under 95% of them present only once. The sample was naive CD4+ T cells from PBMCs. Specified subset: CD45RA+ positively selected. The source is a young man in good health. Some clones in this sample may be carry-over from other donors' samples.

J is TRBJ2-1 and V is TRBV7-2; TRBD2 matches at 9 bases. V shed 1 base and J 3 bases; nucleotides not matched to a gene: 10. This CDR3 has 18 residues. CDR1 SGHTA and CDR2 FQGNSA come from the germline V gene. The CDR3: CASSLGGSGRAGYNEQFF. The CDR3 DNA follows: TGTGCCAGCAGCTTAGGGGGTAGCGGGAGAGCGGGCTACAATGAGCAGTTCTTC.

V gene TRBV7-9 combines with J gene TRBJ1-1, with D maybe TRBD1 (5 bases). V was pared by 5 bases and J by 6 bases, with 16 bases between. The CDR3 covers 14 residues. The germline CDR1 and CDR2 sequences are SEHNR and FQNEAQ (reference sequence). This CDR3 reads CASSQRGDGSEAFF. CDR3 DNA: TGTGCCAGCAGCCAGCGGGGCGACGGCTCTGAAGCTTTCTTT.

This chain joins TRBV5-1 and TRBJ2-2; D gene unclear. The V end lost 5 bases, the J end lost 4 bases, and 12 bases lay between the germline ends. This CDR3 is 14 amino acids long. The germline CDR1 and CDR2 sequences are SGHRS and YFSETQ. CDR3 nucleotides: TGCGCCAGCAGAGGAGAGGTCACCACCGGGGAGCTGTTTTTT. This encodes CASRGEVTTGELFF.

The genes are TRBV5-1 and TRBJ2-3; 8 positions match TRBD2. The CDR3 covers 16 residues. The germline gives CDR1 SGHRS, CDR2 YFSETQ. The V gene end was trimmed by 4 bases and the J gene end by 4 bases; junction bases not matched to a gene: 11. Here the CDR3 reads CASSPSAGGGADTQYF. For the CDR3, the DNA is TGCGCCAGCAGCCCCTCGGCGGGAGGTGGCGCAGATACGCAGTATTTT.

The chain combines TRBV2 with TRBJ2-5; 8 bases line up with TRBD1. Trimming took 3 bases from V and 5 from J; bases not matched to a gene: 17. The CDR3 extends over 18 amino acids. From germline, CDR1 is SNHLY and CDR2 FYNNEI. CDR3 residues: CASSEGRLGTGGWETQYF. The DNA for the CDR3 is TGTGCCAGCAGTGAGGGTCGCCTGGGGACAGGTGGATGGGAGACCCAGTACTTC.

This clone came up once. CDR3 protein: CASRPFLGELFF. CDR3 coding DNA: TGTGCCAGCAGGCCCTTTCTAGGGGAGCTGTTTTTT. The chain recombines TRBV6-1 with TRBJ2-2; no definite D call. The germline V gene encodes CDR1 MNHNS and CDR2 SASEGT. The CDR3 runs 12 residues. V lost 6 bases and J 8 bases, leaving 10 bases between the germline ends.

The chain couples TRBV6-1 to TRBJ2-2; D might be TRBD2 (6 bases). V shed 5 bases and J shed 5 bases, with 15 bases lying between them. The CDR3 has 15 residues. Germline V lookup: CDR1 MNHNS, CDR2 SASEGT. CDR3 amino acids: CASSPPAGRTGELFF. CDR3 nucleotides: TGTGCCAGCAGTCCCCCGGCGGGGAGGACCGGGGAGCTGTTTTTT.

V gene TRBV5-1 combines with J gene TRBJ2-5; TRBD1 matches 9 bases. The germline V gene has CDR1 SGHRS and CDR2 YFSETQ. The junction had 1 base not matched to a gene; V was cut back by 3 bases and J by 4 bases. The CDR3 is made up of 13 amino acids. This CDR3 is CASSWDRVETQYF. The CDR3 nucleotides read TGCGCCAGCAGCTGGGACAGGGTAGAGACCCAGTACTTC. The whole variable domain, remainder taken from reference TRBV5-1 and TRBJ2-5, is KAGVTQTPRYLIKTRGQQVTLSCSPISGHRSVSWYQQTPGQGLQFLFEYFSETQRNKGNFPGRFSGRQFSNSRSEMNVSTLELGDSALYLCASSWDRVETQYFGPGTRLLVL.

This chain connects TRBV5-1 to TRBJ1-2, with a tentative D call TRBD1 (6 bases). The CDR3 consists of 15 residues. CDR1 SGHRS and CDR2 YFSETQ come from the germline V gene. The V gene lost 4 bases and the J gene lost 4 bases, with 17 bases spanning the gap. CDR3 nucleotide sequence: TGCGCCAGCAGCCCCATGGCGCAGGGGATCTATGGCTACACCTTC. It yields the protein CASSPMAQGIYGYTF.

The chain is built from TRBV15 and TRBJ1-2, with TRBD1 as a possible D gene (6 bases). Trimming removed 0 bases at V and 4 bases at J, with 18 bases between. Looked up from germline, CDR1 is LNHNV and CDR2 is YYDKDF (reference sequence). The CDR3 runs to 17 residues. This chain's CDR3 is CATSRDSREGEVYGYTF. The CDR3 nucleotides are TGTGCCACCAGCAGAGATAGTCGTGAGGGGGAAGTCTATGGCTACACCTTC.

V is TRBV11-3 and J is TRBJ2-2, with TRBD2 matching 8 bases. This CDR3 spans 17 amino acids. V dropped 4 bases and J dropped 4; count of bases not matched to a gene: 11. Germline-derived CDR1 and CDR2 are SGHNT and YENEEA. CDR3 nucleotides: TGTGCCAGCAGCTCCGCCGCGGGGGGCCGCGGCACCGGGGAGCTGTTTTTT. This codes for CASSSAAGGRGTGELFF.

In DNA, the CDR3 is TGTGCCAGCAGCTTAGGTAGCAGGTACAATGAGCAGTTCTTC. Translated, it gives CASSLGSRYNEQFF. This chain uses TRBV7-3 with TRBJ2-1; D not resolved. CDR3 length: 14 residues. With 2 bases removed from V and 4 bases from J, the gap between germline ends came to 9 bases. CDR1 and CDR2 from the germline V gene are SGHTA and FQGTGA.

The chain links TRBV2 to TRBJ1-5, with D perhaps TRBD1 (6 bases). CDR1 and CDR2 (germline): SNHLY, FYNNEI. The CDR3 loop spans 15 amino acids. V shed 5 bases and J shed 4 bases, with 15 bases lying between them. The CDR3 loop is CASSRTEGGNQPQHF. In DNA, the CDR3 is TGTGCCAGCAGTCGGACAGAGGGGGGTAATCAGCCCCAGCATTTT.

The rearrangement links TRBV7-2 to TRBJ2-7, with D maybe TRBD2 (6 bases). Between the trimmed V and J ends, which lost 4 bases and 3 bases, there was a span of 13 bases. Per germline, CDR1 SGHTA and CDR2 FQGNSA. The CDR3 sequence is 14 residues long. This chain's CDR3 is CASSSPQAGYEQYF. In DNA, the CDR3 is TGTGCCAGCAGCTCCCCTCAAGCGGGCTACGAGCAGTACTTC. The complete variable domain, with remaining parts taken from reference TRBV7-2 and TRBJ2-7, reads GAGVSQSPSNKVTEKGKDVELRCDPISGHTALYWYRQSLGQGLEFLIYFQGNSAPDKSGLPSDRFSAERTGGSVSTLTIQRTQQEDSAVYLCASSSPQAGYEQYFGPGTRLTVT.

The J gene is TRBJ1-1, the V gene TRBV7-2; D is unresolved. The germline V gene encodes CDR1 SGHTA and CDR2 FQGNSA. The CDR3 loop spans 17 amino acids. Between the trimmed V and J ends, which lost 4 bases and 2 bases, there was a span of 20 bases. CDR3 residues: CASSSSGGQEKNTEAFF. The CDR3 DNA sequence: TGTGCCAGCAGCTCCTCCGGCGGGCAGGAGAAAAACACTGAAGCTTTCTTT. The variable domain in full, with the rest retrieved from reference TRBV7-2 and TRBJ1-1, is GAGVSQSPSNKVTEKGKDVELRCDPISGHTALYWYRQSLGQGLEFLIYFQGNSAPDKSGLPSDRFSAERTGGSVSTLTIQRTQQEDSAVYLCASSSSGGQEKNTEAFFGQGTRLTVV.

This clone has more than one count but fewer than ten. CDR3 coding DNA: TGTGCCAGCAGTAAACGATTACAGGGCTACGAGCAGTACTTC. Translated, it gives CASSKRLQGYEQYF. This sequence joins TRBV6-5 and TRBJ2-7, with D possibly matching TRBD1 (6 bases). The CDR3 has 14 amino acids. V lost 5 bases to trimming and J lost 3 bases, with 14 bases between them. Germline CDR1 is MNHEY and CDR2 is SVGAGI.